This T cell receptor (beta chain) was documented in a study of regulatory T cells in long-lasting Graves disease (TCRdb year 2021). In the study overall: Newly diagnosed Graves' disease patients had taken antithyroid drugs for less than 3 months. Peripheral blood TCR sequencing and RNA sequencing compared persistent Graves' disease patients with newly diagnosed Graves' disease patients. The study took place in China and was registered as a clinical trial. TCR sequencing covered around 13 persistent and some 20 newly diagnosed Graves' disease patients, some 33 samples in total. Findings and caveats that apply to the study as a whole: Sequencing and analysis were restricted to the TCR beta chain. The authors acknowledged the small sample size as a limitation that may reduce accuracy. Peripheral blood alone was examined, since thyroid tissue, which constituted the primary lesion, could not be accessed. TRBV28, TRBJ1-2 and TRBJ2-5 were preferentially used in persistent disease, while TRBV20-1 and TRBJ2-1 were favored in newly diagnosed disease. A larger number of public clonotypes was shared among persistent patients (more than 2,500) than among newly diagnosed patients (more than 850). Lower TCR Shannon entropy and fewer highly expanded clones were observed in persistent Graves' disease patients than in newly diagnosed patients, which suggested clonal expansion.

Explained via the paper, the time point label denotes: newly diagnosed GD, antithyroid drugs for less than 3 months. For both TCR sequencing and RNA sequencing, RNA was extracted from PBMCs in TRIzol. The diagnosis of Graves' disease was made according to American Thyroid Association guidelines. The patients came from an endocrinology department in Xi'an, China. Each patient gave 9 to 10 milliliters of peripheral blood, collected in an EDTA anticoagulant tube. Ficoll Paque Plus density gradient separation was used to isolate PBMCs, and no further T cell sorting was done. An Agilent 2100 Bioanalyzer and agarose gel were used to assess RNA quality, and a NanoDrop 2000 was used to measure RNA concentration. Library construction relied on multiplex PCR. TCRdb lists the instrument as Illumina HiSeq 4000. TCR beta libraries were built with iRepertoire HTBI primers and Arm-PCR amplification of CDR3 regions. Before sequencing, the PCR products went through gel purification. The authors' analysis ran thus. Gene usage analysis of CDR3 amino acid clonotypes relied on the roughly 60 TRBV and 15 or so TRBJ segments identified across samples. Filtered high-quality paired reads were merged into contigs using COPE and FqMerger. BLAST was used to align contigs to IMGT TRBV, TRBD and TRBJ reference genes, and CDR3 was defined according to IMGT. Highly expanded clones were defined as clonotypes with a frequency above 0.1%. Shannon entropy served as the measure of repertoire diversity, while the Gini coefficient captured V-J evenness. A clonotype found in more than one individual was treated as public. The public reads were reanalyzed by TCRdb: fastp trimming at Q25, MiXCR alignment, in-frame beta chains only. Identical CDR3 proteins give one entry, which carries the most common genes and DNA. The V and J calls, along with clone size, are taken from TCRdb and not from the paper's own processing. The sample data list hundreds of thousands of distinct CDR3 sequences, and about 13% of these were observed just once. About 10% of the sample comes from the top ten.

This clonotype was observed at least ten times. Its antigen is still unknown. There are no base qualities to consult, and no much larger clone falls within one base. The CDR3 has 13 amino acids, counting the end cysteine and phenylalanine. The kept DNA is CDR3 alone, 39 bases in frame from the first base. From a lookup of the germline V gene (reference sequence), CDR1 and CDR2 are DFQATT and SNEGSKA. Trimming removed 3 bases from V and 2 bases from J, leaving 11 bases between the germline ends. This sample was also put to use in a study of T cells in Graves' hyperthyroidism and ophthalmopathy. Looking at the second paper: Stable Graves' hyperthyroidism was defined as the absence of progression to ophthalmopathy over 18 months of follow-up. The hyperthyroidism patients were between 18 and 65 years old and newly diagnosed, with a disease duration of less than 2 months. The study excluded patients with uncontrolled infections, other autoimmune diseases, pregnancy or lactation. Diagnoses relied on clinical symptoms, serum thyroxine and TRAb, thyroid ultrasound and orbital computed tomography. The TCR CDR3 was subjected to a first round of RT-PCR using the HTBI primer set and the Qiagen OneStep RT-PCR kit. Blood samples also contained most of the expanded thyroid clonotypes (frequency above 0.001), which suggests that blood repertoires may reflect thyroid immune responses. In cross-validation, a model built on a 13 V-J signature told ophthalmopathy apart from stable hyperthyroidism with 85% to 90% sensitivity and roughly 81% specificity, and in testing the same model reached 80%/75%. In validation, the model predicted progression to ophthalmopathy with over 60% sensitivity and about 73% specificity, a median of approximately 6.7 months before onset. A discovery cohort of about a hundred patients, 43 with Graves' ophthalmopathy and over 55 with stable Graves' hyperthyroidism, was used to find distinguishing TCR V-J signatures. Prospective prediction of ophthalmopathy was tested in an independent validation cohort of 18 hyperthyroidism patients and 17 patients who later progressed to ophthalmopathy. The 100 discovery patients were randomly split 7:3 into training and test sets. The study also compared thyroid tissue and blood T-cell repertoires from about six Graves' hyperthyroidism patients. After blood sampling, hyperthyroidism patients were treated with methimazole at a starting dose of 30 mg daily, and ophthalmopathy patients were treated with high-dose intravenous methylprednisolone. Libraries were constructed in a second round of multiplex PCR, after which size selection and purification were carried out. Libraries were sequenced paired-end with 100 bp reads on an Illumina HiSeq2000. SOAPnuke was used to process the raw data, with reads discarded if the reads contained adapters or uncalled bases, had a mean Phred below 15, or lacked an exact constant-primer or identifier match. High-quality paired reads were merged with COPE v1.2.5, and unique nucleotide sequences were defined as clonotypes. MiTCR v1.1 was used to align clonotypes to the IMGT TRBV, TRBD and TRBJ reference segments. Only V-J combinations with frequency above 0.0001, covering approximately 99% of repertoires, were analysed. The TCS score was defined as the ratio of F50 (clonal expansion) to E x V (chaos), calculated using BLOSUM62-based TCRdist between CDR3 peptides within each V-J. Welch's t-statistics and random forest reduced some 510 V-J features to around 14, which were used in a naive Bayes classifier (R e1071). Sample size was not statistically predetermined, and investigators were not blinded to group allocation. According to the paper, TCR Vbeta CDR3 sequencing was carried out on 120 to 150 peripheral blood samples, which came from under 50 ophthalmopathy, around 74 hyperthyroidism and approximately 17 progressor patients.

Recombination linked TRBV20-1 to TRBJ2-7, with TRBD2 tentatively as D gene (5 bases match). The receptor's source is a man aged 25 to 40 with Graves disease. Donor details come from another sample of the same person, matched by shared clones. The specimen comprised peripheral blood mononuclear cells (PBMCs), sampled at new diagnosis, from a patient treated with antithyroid drugs. The DNA sequence follows: TGCAGTGCTAGTAGGGAGCCTCCCTACGAGCAGTACTTC. It translates to CSASREPPYEQYF.